Below, 5 T cell receptor beta chains from the same sample are listed, as sequenced in a study of siplizumab effects on memory and regulatory T cells. The table came from immunoSEQ multiplex PCR; TCRdb's copy has only in-frame clones and leaves some out. The sample holds about 98,000 clones, around 90% seen once. The sample comprised CD4+ T cells sorted from blood. These receptors originate from a human donor in good health.

The CDR3 here is CASSLLAFSRDEQFF. CDR3 nucleotides: TGCGCCAGCAGCCTACTAGCGTTCTCGCGGGATGAGCAGTTCTTC. The chain couples TRBV4-1 to TRBJ2-1, with 7 positions matching TRBD2. V lost 4 bases, J lost 8 bases, and 11 bases stayed unmatched. The V gene's germline CDR1 is MGHRA and CDR2 YSYEKL. The CDR3 runs to 15 residues.

The genes are TRBV6-5 and TRBJ1-1; maybe TRBD1 (5 bases). Germline CDR1 MNHEY, CDR2 SVGAGI. V lost 4 bases and J lost 7, with 10 bases in between. There are 12 residues in the CDR3. This chain's CDR3 is CASSWRGGEAFF. In DNA form, the CDR3 reads TGTGCCAGCAGTTGGCGCGGGGGTGAAGCTTTCTTT.

The chain couples TRBV5-6 to TRBJ1-5, with D unresolved. V lost 1 base and J 6 bases, leaving 11 bases between the germline ends. The length of the CDR3 is 14 residues. Germline CDR1 is SGHDT and CDR2 is YYEEEE. This chain's CDR3 is CASSLYEGAQPQHF. CDR3 nucleotides: TGTGCCAGCAGCTTGTACGAGGGAGCTCAGCCCCAGCATTTT.

The genes are TRBV12-5 and TRBJ1-5, with unresolved D. Between the trimmed V and J ends, which lost 1 base and 3 bases, there was a span of 7 bases. The CDR3 runs 14 residues. Looked up from germline, CDR1 is LGHNT and CDR2 is FRNRAP. Written as DNA, the CDR3 is TGTGCTAGTGGTTTGGGCGCACCCAATCAGCCCCAGCATTTT. As protein: CASGLGAPNQPQHF.

This chain links TRBV9 with TRBJ2-1; D gene unclear. The germline gives CDR1 SGDLS, CDR2 YYNGEE. V shed 4 bases and J shed 0 bases, with 17 bases lying between them. The CDR3 has 17 amino acids. CDR3 coding DNA: TGTGCCAGCAGCCCCCGGACGGTCTTCAGCTCCTACAATGAGCAGTTCTTC. As protein: CASSPRTVFSSYNEQFF.